The 12 T cell receptor beta chains presented below share a single source sample, sequenced in a study of CD8 T cells in ankylosing spondylitis. Study conclusions and caveats: A motif of 7 to 9 highly homologous TCR beta variants was seen as apparently characteristic of ankylosing spondylitis blood.

Each CDR3 protein gets one entry after TCRdb re-called the 5' RACE reads with MiXCR. The table lists 250,000 to 350,000 distinct CDR3 sequences, less than 9.5% of them singletons. For these receptors, no antigen is known. Sequencing was done on a sample of blood, either unsorted or a sorted T cell fraction (not recorded which). The receptors stem from a male donor with ankylosing spondylitis.

This clonotype has at least ten counts. The chain recombines TRBV20-1 with TRBJ1-5, with 7 bases identical to TRBD1. Per germline, CDR1 DFQATT and CDR2 SNEGSKA (reference sequence). Trimming took 1 base from V and 0 from J; bases not matched to a gene: 0. The CDR3 loop spans 14 amino acids. CDR3 coding DNA: TGCAGTGCTAGAGGGGACAGTAGCAATCAGCCCCAGCATTTT. As protein: CSARGDSSNQPQHF.

The rearrangement uses TRBV27 and TRBJ2-7, with TRBD1 identical over 7 bases. Germline CDR1 reads MNHEY; CDR2 reads SMNVEV (reference sequence). The CDR3 length is 15 residues. V gave up 0 bases and J gave up 3 bases; unmatched junction bases: 5. This chain's CDR3 is CASSLSRDSVYEQYF. The CDR3 DNA reads as TGTGCCAGCAGTTTATCACGGGACAGCGTCTACGAGCAGTACTTC.

The chain joins TRBV20-1 to TRBJ2-7; 9 nucleotides match TRBD2. Germline CDR1 and CDR2: DFQATT and SNEGSKA (reference sequence). This CDR3 has 15 amino acids. Trimming took 6 bases from V and 7 from J; bases not matched to a gene: 16. The chain's CDR3 is CSATDSGSSLGEQYF. CDR3 DNA: TGCAGTGCGACAGATAGCGGGAGCTCTCTCGGTGAGCAGTACTTC.

This clonotype was seen repeatedly, ten times or more. The rearrangement joins TRBV9 to TRBJ2-4; 8 bases line up with TRBD1. The CDR3 spans 15 residues. V gave up 2 bases and J gave up 9 bases; unmatched junction bases: 10. Looked up from germline, CDR1 is SGDLS and CDR2 is YYNGEE. CDR3: CASSVGQGSFGIQYF. CDR3 sequence (DNA): TGTGCCAGCAGCGTCGGACAGGGCAGTTTCGGCATTCAGTACTTC.

In its sample, this clonotype was seen a few times. This chain links TRBV5-1 with TRBJ2-5, with no clear D. Trimming stripped 4 bases from V and 2 bases from J, with 12 bases between. Germline V gene sequence: CDR1 SGHRS, CDR2 YFSETQ. CDR3 size: 14 residues. In DNA, the CDR3 is TGCGCCAGCAGCAAATTAGCTGGGCAAGAGACCCAGTACTTC. Its translation: CASSKLAGQETQYF.

The chain carries TRBV4-2 and TRBJ2-3; unclear D gene. There are 17 residues in the CDR3. Looked up from germline, CDR1 is LGHNA and CDR2 is YNFKEQ. V was clipped by 0 bases and J by 6 bases, with 19 bases between them. In DNA form, the CDR3 reads TGTGCCAGCAGCCAAGATGTCCTAGTCGGGTTCGCGGATACGCAGTATTTT. This encodes CASSQDVLVGFADTQYF.

The chain has TRBV5-1 and TRBJ2-2; 7 bases line up with TRBD1. V dropped 1 base and J dropped 4; count of bases not matched to a gene: 7. The CDR3 length is 16 residues. Germline V gives CDR1 SGHRS, CDR2 YFSETQ. CDR3 sequence reads: CASSLHVTGLTGELFF. The CDR3 DNA reads as TGCGCCAGCAGCTTGCACGTGACAGGGCTCACCGGGGAGCTGTTTTTT.

This clonotype turned up a few times. The chain carries TRBV2 and TRBJ2-1, with 10 bases aligning to TRBD2. The CDR3 consists of 15 residues. The J segment lost 4 bases and the V segment lost 7 bases, leaving 7 bases of the junction unmatched. The germline CDR1 and CDR2 sequences are SNHLY and FYNNEI. The CDR3 DNA is TGTGCCAGCAAGTCCGGGACTAGCGTTTACAATGAGCAGTTCTTC. This sequence encodes CASKSGTSVYNEQFF. The variable domain in full, with the rest retrieved from reference TRBV2 and TRBJ2-1, is EPEVTQTPSHQVTQMGQEVILRCVPISNHLYFYWYRQILGQKVEFLVSFYNNEISEKSEIFDDQFSVERPDGSNFTLKIRSTKLEDSAMYFCASKSGTSVYNEQFFGPGTRLTVL.

V and J are TRBV25-1 and TRBJ2-3, with D possibly called TRBD1 or TRBD2 (5 bases each). Germline lookup yields CDR1 MGHDK and CDR2 SYGVNS. The CDR3 totals 15 residues. V lost 8 bases and J lost 4, with 19 bases in between. As DNA, the CDR3 is TGTGCCAGCGGAAAAGCCGGGACCTCAGCAGATACGCAGTATTTT. This sequence encodes CASGKAGTSADTQYF.

This clonotype was seen a few times. The chain links TRBV11-3 to TRBJ1-1; tentative D call: TRBD1 (5 bases). CDR1 and CDR2 from the germline V gene are SGHNT and YENEEA. V lost 0 bases to trimming and J lost 6 bases, with 17 bases between them. CDR3 size: 16 residues. CDR3 region: CASSLDPVIAGPEAFF. CDR3 coding DNA: TGTGCCAGCAGCTTAGATCCCGTGATCGCAGGGCCTGAAGCTTTCTTT.

This sequence joins TRBV7-6 and TRBJ1-5; no definite D call. CDR1 and CDR2 (germline): SGHVS, FNYEAQ. V lost 5 bases and J 4 bases, leaving 15 bases between the germline ends. This CDR3 is built from 15 residues. The DNA of the CDR3 is TGTGCCAGCAGCAGCACGGCAGAGTCGAATCAGCCCCAGCATTTT. It yields the protein CASSSTAESNQPQHF. The variable domain in full, with the rest retrieved from reference TRBV7-6 and TRBJ1-5, is GAGVSQSPRYKVTKRGQDVALRCDPISGHVSLYWYRQALGQGPEFLTYFNYEAQQDKSGLPNDRFSAERPEGSISTLTIQRTEQRDSAMYRCASSSTAESNQPQHFGDGTRLSIL.

This clonotype was found many times. The CDR3 nucleotides read TGCAGTGCTAGAGATTCCGGGACTAGCGGGGCGGGCAATGAGCAGTTCTTC. It yields the protein CSARDSGTSGAGNEQFF. The chain links TRBV20-1 to TRBJ2-1, with 13 bases matching TRBD2. The CDR3 runs 17 residues. The germline CDR1 and CDR2 sequences are DFQATT and SNEGSKA (reference sequence). J gave up 6 bases and V 0 bases, and 8 bases lay outside the gene matches.